These T cell receptor beta chains were read from a single sample in a study of shared clonotypes between healthy human individuals. Clones were read by immunoSEQ multiplex PCR, and TCRdb kept only the in-frame ones, dropping some. The table includes around 650,000 clones, approximately 96% detected once. Specimen: naive CD8+ T cells sorted from blood. These receptors were obtained from a woman in her 30s in good health. The CDR3 runs from the conserved cysteine through the conserved F or W. The D gene is left open where the match is weak. Only part of the rows carry a size: once, few, many, or a class if the clone is expanded.

TRBJ2-7	-	TRBV27	-	14	TGTGCCAGCAGTTTATCGAGATCGATCTACGAGCAGTACTTC	CASSLSRSIYEQYF
TRBJ2-3	-	TRBV6-6	TRBD2	15	TGTGCCAGCAGTCCCCTAGCGGTTAGCACAGATACGCAGTATTTT	CASSPLAVSTDTQYF
TRBJ2-2	-	TRBV11-2	-	11	TGTGCCGCACAGGCTGCCGGGGAGCTGTTTTTT	CAAQAAGELFF
TRBJ2-7	-	TRBV13	TRBD1	14	TGTGCCAGCAGCTTATCAGGACAGGGCTACGAGCAGTACTTC	CASSLSGQGYEQYF
TRBJ2-7	-	TRBV11-2	-	14	TGTGCCAGCAGCCTGGGGACGGGATCCTACGAGCAGTACTTC	CASSLGTGSYEQYF
TRBJ1-5	-	TRBV7-9	TRBD1	19	TGTGCCAGCAGCTTAGTATATGGCCGACCCCAGGGGGTCAATCAGCCCCAGCATTTT	CASSLVYGRPQGVNQPQHF
TRBJ1-1	-	TRBV27	-	16	TGTGCCAGCAGTCCGACTCTTCCTACAGGGACTACTGAAGCTTTCTTT	CASSPTLPTGTTEAFF
TRBJ2-7	-	TRBV27	TRBD2	16	TGTGCCAGCAGTTTGGTGGGAGCGGGAGGAACCTACGAGCAGTACTTC	CASSLVGAGGTYEQYF
TRBJ2-2	-	TRBV5-3	-	16	TGTGCCAGAAGCTTGGTCGGGACTCTAAACACCGGGGAGCTGTTTTTT	CARSLVGTLNTGELFF
TRBJ2-1	-	TRBV2	TRBD1	15	TGTGCCAGCAGGATGCAGGGGGCATCCTACAATGAGCAGTTCTTC	CASRMQGASYNEQFF
TRBJ2-3	once	TRBV10-3	TRBD2	16	TGTGCCATCAGTGAATCAAGGACTAGCGGCACAGATACGCAGTATTTT	CAISESRTSGTDTQYF
TRBJ2-3	-	TRBV5-8	-	15	TGTGCCAGCAGCTCTAGGACAGTCTTTACAGATACGCAGTATTTT	CASSSRTVFTDTQYF
TRBJ2-7	-	TRBV28	TRBD2	14	TGTGCCAGCAGATTAGCGGGACCGTCCTACGAGCAGTACTTC	CASRLAGPSYEQYF
TRBJ2-1	once	TRBV29-1	-	15	TGCAGCGTTGAGGGAACGGGATTAAGGGGGAATGAGCAGTTCTTC	CSVEGTGLRGNEQFF
TRBJ2-7	-	TRBV19	-	15	TGTGCCAGTAGTATCGGGACGGTGAGCTCCTACGAGCAGTACTTC	CASSIGTVSSYEQYF
TRBJ2-7	-	TRBV19	-	14	TGTGCCAGTAGTATAGGGGGTGGCCCCTACGAGCAGTACTTC	CASSIGGGPYEQYF
TRBJ2-3	-	TRBV11-2	TRBD2	16	TGTGCCAGCAGCTTAGAGCTAGCGGGGAGCACAGATACGCAGTATTTT	CASSLELAGSTDTQYF
TRBJ2-2	-	TRBV5-4	TRBD1	15	TGTGCCAGCAGCCTCCAGGGGGCGAGCGCCGGGGAGCTGTTTTTT	CASSLQGASAGELFF
TRBJ1-2	-	TRBV7-9	-	14	TGTGCCAGCAGCTTAGCAGAAGAGAACTATGGCTACACCTTC	CASSLAEENYGYTF
TRBJ2-1	once	TRBV9	TRBD2	18	TGTGCCAGCAGCGTAGAACCCACACTAGCGGGAGGGCCAAATGAGCAGTTCTTC	CASSVEPTLAGGPNEQFF
TRBJ2-1	-	TRBV19	-	16	TGTGCCAGTAGTATAGGCGGAGGGCCGTTGTGGAATGAGCAGTTCTTC	CASSIGGGPLWNEQFF
TRBJ2-3	-	TRBV2	-	11	TGTGCCAGCAGACCAGAAGATACGCAGTATTTT	CASRPEDTQYF
TRBJ2-7	-	TRBV6-6	-	13	TGTGCCAGCAGGGGCAGTCAACCGTACGAGCAGTACTTC	CASRGSQPYEQYF